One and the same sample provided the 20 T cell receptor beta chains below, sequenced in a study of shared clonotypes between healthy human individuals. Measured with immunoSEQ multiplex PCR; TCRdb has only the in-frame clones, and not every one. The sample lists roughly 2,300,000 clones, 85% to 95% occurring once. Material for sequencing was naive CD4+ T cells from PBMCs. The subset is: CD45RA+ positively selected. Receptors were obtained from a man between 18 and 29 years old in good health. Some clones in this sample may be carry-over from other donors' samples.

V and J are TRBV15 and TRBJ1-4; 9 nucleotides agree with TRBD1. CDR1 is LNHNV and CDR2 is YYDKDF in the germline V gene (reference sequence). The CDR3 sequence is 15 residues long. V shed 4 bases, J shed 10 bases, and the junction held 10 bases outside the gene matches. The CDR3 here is CATSTTGGREAKLFF. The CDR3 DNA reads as TGTGCCACCAGCACGACAGGGGGGAGGGAAGCAAAACTGTTTTTT. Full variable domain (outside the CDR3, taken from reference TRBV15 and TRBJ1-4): DAMVIQNPRYQVTQFGKPVTLSCSQTLNHNVMYWYQQKSSQAPKLLFHYYDKDFNNEADTPDNFQSRRPNTSFCFLDIRSPGLGDTAMYLCATSTTGGREAKLFFGSGTQLSVL.

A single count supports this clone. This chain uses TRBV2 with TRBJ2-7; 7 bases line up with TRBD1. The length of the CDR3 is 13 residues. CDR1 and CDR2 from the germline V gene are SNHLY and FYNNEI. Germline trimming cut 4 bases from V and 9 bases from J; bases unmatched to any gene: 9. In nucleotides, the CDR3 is TGTGCCAGCAGTGTCGACAGGGCGTCCGGGCAGTACTTC. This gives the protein CASSVDRASGQYF.

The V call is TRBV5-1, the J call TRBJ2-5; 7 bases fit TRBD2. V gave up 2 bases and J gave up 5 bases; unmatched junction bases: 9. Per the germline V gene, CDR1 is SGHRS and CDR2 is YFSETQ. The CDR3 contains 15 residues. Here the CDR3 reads CASSLPSGTGETQYF. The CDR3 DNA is TGCGCCAGCAGCTTACCTAGCGGCACCGGGGAGACCCAGTACTTC. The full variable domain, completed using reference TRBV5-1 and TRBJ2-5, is KAGVTQTPRYLIKTRGQQVTLSCSPISGHRSVSWYQQTPGQGLQFLFEYFSETQRNKGNFPGRFSGRQFSNSRSEMNVSTLELGDSALYLCASSLPSGTGETQYFGPGTRLLVL.

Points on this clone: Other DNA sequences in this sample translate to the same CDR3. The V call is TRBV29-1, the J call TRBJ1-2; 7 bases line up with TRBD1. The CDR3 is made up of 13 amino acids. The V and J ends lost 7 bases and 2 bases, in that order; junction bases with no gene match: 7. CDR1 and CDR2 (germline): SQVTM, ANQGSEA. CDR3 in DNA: TGCAGCGGAAGACAGGGCGCAAACTATGGCTACACCTTC. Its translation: CSGRQGANYGYTF.

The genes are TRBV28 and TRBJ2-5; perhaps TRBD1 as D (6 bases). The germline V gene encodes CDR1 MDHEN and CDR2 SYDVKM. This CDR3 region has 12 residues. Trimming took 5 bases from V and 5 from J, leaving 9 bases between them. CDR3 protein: CASSTGIETQYF. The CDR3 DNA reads TGTGCCAGCAGTACAGGGATCGAGACCCAGTACTTC.

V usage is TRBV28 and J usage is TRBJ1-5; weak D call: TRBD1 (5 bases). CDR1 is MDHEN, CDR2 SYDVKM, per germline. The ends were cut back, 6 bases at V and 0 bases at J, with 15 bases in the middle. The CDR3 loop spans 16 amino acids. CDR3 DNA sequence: TGTGCCAGCAGGGGGGGGGTGGCAGATAGCAATCAGCCCCAGCATTTT. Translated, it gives CASRGGVADSNQPQHF.

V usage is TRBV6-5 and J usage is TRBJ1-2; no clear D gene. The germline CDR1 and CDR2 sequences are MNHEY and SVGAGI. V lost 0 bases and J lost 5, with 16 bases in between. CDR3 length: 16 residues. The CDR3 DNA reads TGTGCCAGCAGTTACTCGGGCGTCCCGGCTGGATATGGCTACACCTTC. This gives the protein CASSYSGVPAGYGYTF.

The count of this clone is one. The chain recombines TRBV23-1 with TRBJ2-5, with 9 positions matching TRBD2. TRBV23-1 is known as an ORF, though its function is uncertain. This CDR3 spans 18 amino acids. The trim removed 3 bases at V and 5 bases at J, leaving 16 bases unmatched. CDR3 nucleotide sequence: TGCGCCAGCAGTCATGCGATCAAGGCGGGGGGGAGTGGGGAGACCCAGTACTTC. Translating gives CASSHAIKAGGSGETQYF.

CDR3 region: CASSIGAGGPYEQFF. In DNA form, the CDR3 reads TGTGCCAGTAGTATAGGAGCGGGAGGGCCTTATGAGCAGTTCTTC. The chain joins TRBV19 to TRBJ2-1, with 10 positions matching TRBD2. CDR1 and CDR2 (germline): LNHDA, SQIVND (reference sequence). The CDR3 has 15 residues. The J segment lost 8 bases and the V segment lost 1 base, leaving 5 bases of the junction unmatched. The full variable domain, completed using reference TRBV19 and TRBJ2-1, is DGGITQSPKYLFRKEGQNVTLSCEQNLNHDAMYWYRQDPGQGLRLIYYSQIVNDFQKGDIAEGYSVSREKKESFPLTVTSAQKNPTAFYLCASSIGAGGPYEQFFGPGTRLTVL.

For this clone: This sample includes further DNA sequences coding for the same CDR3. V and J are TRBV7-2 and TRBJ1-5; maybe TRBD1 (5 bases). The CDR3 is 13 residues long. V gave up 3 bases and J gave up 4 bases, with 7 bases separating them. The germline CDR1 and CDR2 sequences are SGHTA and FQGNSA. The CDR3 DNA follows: TGTGCCAGCAGCTTTAGGGGTAATCAGCCCCAGCATTTT. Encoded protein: CASSFRGNQPQHF.

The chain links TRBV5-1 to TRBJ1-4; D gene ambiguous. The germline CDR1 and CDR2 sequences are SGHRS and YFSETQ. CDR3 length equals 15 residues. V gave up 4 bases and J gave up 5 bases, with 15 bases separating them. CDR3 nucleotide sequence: TGCGCCAGCAGCACCCTTACCGGGAAGAATGAAAAACTGTTTTTT. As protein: CASSTLTGKNEKLFF.

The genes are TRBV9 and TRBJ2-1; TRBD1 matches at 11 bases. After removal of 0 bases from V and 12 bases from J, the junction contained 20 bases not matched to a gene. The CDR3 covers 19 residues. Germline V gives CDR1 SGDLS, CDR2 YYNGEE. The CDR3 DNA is TGTGCCAGCAGCGTAGACCCAACAGGACAGGGGGCTTGGGGCGACAGGCAGTTCTTC. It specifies CASSVDPTGQGAWGDRQFF.

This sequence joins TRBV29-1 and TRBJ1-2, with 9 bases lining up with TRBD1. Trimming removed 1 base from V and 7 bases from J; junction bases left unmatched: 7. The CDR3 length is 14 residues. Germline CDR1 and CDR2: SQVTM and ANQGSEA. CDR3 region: CSVEAKQGAGGYTF. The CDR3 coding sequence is TGCAGCGTTGAAGCAAAACAGGGGGCTGGTGGCTACACCTTC. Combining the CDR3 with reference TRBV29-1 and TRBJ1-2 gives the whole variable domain SAVISQKPSRDICQRGTSLTIQCQVDSQVTMMFWYRQQPGQSLTLIATANQGSEATYESGFVIDKFPISRPNLTFSTLTVSNMSPEDSSIYLCSVEAKQGAGGYTFGSGTRLTVV.

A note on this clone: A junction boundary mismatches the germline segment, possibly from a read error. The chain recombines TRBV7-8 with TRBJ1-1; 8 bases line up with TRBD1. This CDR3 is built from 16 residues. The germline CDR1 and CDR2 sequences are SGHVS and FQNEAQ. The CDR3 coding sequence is TGTGCCAGCAGATTAGGGGGGGACAGGTTGAACACTGAAGCTTTCTTT. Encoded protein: CASRLGGDRLNTEAFF.

CDR3 DNA sequence: TGCGCCAGCACGGCTCCCCTTAGCAGTGAGCAGTTCTTC. It encodes CASTAPLSSEQFF. The rearrangement links TRBV10-1 to TRBJ2-1, with no clear D. Trimming shortened V by 7 bases and J by 9 bases, and 16 bases separated the two germline ends. CDR1 and CDR2 (germline): WNHNN, SYGVQD (reference sequence). This CDR3 is built from 13 residues.

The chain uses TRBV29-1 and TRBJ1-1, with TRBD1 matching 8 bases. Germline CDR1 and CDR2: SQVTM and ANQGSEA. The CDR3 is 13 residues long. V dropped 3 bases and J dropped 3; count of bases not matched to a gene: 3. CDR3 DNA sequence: TGCAGCGTTGACAGGGGGCGGTACACTGAAGCTTTCTTT. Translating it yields CSVDRGRYTEAFF.

The CDR3 is CASSLSPLAGISGANVLTF. CDR3 coding DNA: TGCGCCAGCAGCTTGTCACCCCTAGCGGGTATCTCTGGGGCCAACGTCCTGACTTTC. The chain combines TRBV5-1 with TRBJ2-6; TRBD2 matches at 8 bases. Germline-derived CDR1 and CDR2 are SGHRS and YFSETQ. The junction had 9 bases not matched to a gene; V was cut back by 1 base and J by 0 bases. CDR3 length equals 19 residues.

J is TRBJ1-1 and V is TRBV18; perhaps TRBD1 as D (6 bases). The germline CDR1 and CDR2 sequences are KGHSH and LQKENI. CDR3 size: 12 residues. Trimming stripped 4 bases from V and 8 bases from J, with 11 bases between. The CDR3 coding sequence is TGTGCCAGCTCACTACAAGGACAGGAAGCTTTCTTT. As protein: CASSLQGQEAFF.

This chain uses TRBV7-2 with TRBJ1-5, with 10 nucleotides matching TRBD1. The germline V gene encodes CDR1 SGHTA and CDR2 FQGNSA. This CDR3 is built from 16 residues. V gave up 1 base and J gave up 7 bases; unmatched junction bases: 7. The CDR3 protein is CASSLGTGGNSQPQHF. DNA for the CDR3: TGTGCCAGCAGCTTAGGGACAGGGGGAAACTCCCAGCCCCAGCATTTT.

The CDR3 coding sequence is TGTGCCAGCAGTGAAGGGGACAGTGGCTACGAGCAGTACTTC. It translates to CASSEGDSGYEQYF. The chain combines TRBV2 with TRBJ2-7, with TRBD1 matching over 7 bases. V shed 1 base and J 3 bases; nucleotides not matched to a gene: 3. Germline values: CDR1 SNHLY, CDR2 FYNNEI. The length of the CDR3 is 14 residues.